These T cell receptor beta chains were read from a single sample in a study of cytomegalovirus exposure and HLA in healthy donors. Repertoires were generated with immunoSEQ multiplex PCR, while TCRdb's copy carries only in-frame clones and drops some. This table has approximately 120,000 clones, about four fifths appearing once. Specimen: PBMCs. The receptors here all came from a woman aged 40 to 49 in good health and CMV-seropositive. CDR3s include the opening cysteine and the closing phenylalanine or tryptophan. The D gene is left open where the match is weak.

NA	TRBV12-5	TRBJ2-7	CASGLGGTSKPYF
NA	TRBV9	TRBJ2-2	CASSVLGYTGELFF
NA	TRBV2	TRBJ1-3	CASSDDSYSGNTIYF
TRBD2	TRBV2	TRBJ2-3	CASSESGLAVTDTQYF
TRBD1	TRBV2	TRBJ1-5	CASSVSGGNQPQHF
NA	TRBV6-1	TRBJ1-1	CASKLRVGPGAFF
NA	TRBV9	TRBJ1-2	CASSVEDGSGYGYTF
TRBD1	TRBV28	TRBJ2-2	CASKTGTDTGELFF
TRBD1	TRBV7-9	TRBJ1-4	CASRRTGENEKLFF
TRBD2	TRBV7-6	TRBJ2-3	CASSLAGFTSGSPDTQYF
NA	TRBV30	TRBJ1-1	CASESMNTEAFF
NA	TRBV30	TRBJ2-3	CAWIRRMEDTQYF
TRBD2	TRBV27	TRBJ2-2	CASSFWRERNTGELFF
TRBD2	TRBV4-3	TRBJ2-3	CASSSGTFPDTQYF
NA	TRBV2	TRBJ2-7	CASSYSSYEQYF
NA	TRBV11-2	TRBJ1-3	CASSITGDSGNTIYF